The 9 T cell receptor beta chains reported below all come from one sample, sequenced in a study of blood T cell repertoires in COVID-19. TCRdb's copy holds only in-frame clones and misses some; the assay was immunoSEQ multiplex PCR. The sample contains under 80,000 clones, approximately 87% of which appear only once. The sequenced material came from peripheral blood. All receptors come from a middle-aged man with active COVID-19.

The genes are TRBV11-2 and TRBJ2-7; D not certain. V lost 1 base and J 2 bases, leaving 12 bases between the germline ends. CDR3 size: 15 residues. Germline values: CDR1 SGHAT, CDR2 FQNNGV. The DNA of the CDR3 is TGTGCCAGCAGCTTAGTGTCAGTAAAGACCTACGAGCAGTACTTC. Protein: CASSLVSVKTYEQYF.

The V gene is TRBV19, the J gene TRBJ2-1, with 13 bases lining up with TRBD2. V gave up 1 base and J gave up 3 bases; unmatched junction bases: 6. Per germline, CDR1 LNHDA and CDR2 SQIVND (reference sequence). This CDR3 is 18 amino acids long. This chain's CDR3 is CASSIGRTSGSYYNEQFF. Here the CDR3 DNA reads TGTGCCAGTAGTATAGGGAGGACTAGCGGGAGCTACTACAATGAGCAGTTCTTC.

The chain uses TRBV6-1 and TRBJ2-7; TRBD2 might be the D (5 bases). The V gene's germline CDR1 is MNHNS and CDR2 SASEGT. V was clipped by 3 bases and J by 9 bases, with 15 bases between them. The CDR3 is 13 residues long. CDR3 bases: TGTGCCAGCAGTGAGGCCGGACTCGGCGGGCAGTACTTC. Its protein product is CASSEAGLGGQYF.

CDR3 region: CASSFLAGAPNEQFF. The CDR3 DNA follows: TGTGCCAGCAGCTTTTTAGCGGGGGCCCCCAATGAGCAGTTCTTC. The J gene is TRBJ2-1, the V gene TRBV7-2, with TRBD2 identical over 9 bases. The junction had 6 bases not matched to a gene; V was cut back by 3 bases and J by 6 bases. The CDR3 runs to 15 residues. Germline-derived CDR1 and CDR2 are SGHTA and FQGNSA. The full variable domain, its missing parts supplied by reference TRBV7-2 and TRBJ2-1, is GAGVSQSPSNKVTEKGKDVELRCDPISGHTALYWYRQSLGQGLEFLIYFQGNSAPDKSGLPSDRFSAERTGGSVSTLTIQRTQQEDSAVYLCASSFLAGAPNEQFFGPGTRLTVL.

The chain employs TRBV5-1 and TRBJ2-4, with 11 nucleotides matching TRBD2. CDR1 is SGHRS, CDR2 YFSETQ, per germline. This CDR3 region has 15 residues. J gave up 6 bases and V 1 base, and 3 bases lay outside the gene matches. The CDR3 DNA reads as TGCGCCAGCAGCTTGTCGACTAGCGGGGCAAACATTCAGTACTTC. It specifies CASSLSTSGANIQYF.

The V gene is TRBV4-3, the J gene TRBJ1-1; D ambiguous. Germline-derived CDR1 and CDR2 are LGHNA and YSLEER. V shed 3 bases and J shed 1 base, with 6 bases lying between them. The CDR3 totals 13 residues. The CDR3 DNA reads TGCGCCAGCAGCCAGCAGGAGAACACTGAAGCTTTCTTT. Translation gives CASSQQENTEAFF.

The chain couples TRBV27 to TRBJ2-3, with D perhaps matching TRBD1 (6 bases). Germline-derived CDR1 and CDR2 are MNHEY and SMNVEV (reference sequence). With 6 bases removed from V and 4 bases from J, the gap between germline ends came to 11 bases. The CDR3 extends over 13 amino acids. The CDR3 spells CASRLQGSDTQYF. The CDR3 bases are TGTGCCAGCAGGCTCCAGGGGTCAGATACGCAGTATTTT.

V and J are TRBV30 and TRBJ2-1; TRBD2 agrees at 13 bases. Looked up from germline, CDR1 is GTSNPN and CDR2 is SVGIG (reference sequence). CDR3 size: 20 residues. V was clipped by 1 base and J by 2 bases; unmatched bases: 14. CDR3: CAWSGVRTSGSLRPYNEQFF. CDR3 bases: TGTGCCTGGAGTGGGGTACGGACTAGCGGGAGTTTGCGGCCCTACAATGAGCAGTTCTTC.

The chain carries TRBV6-6 and TRBJ1-1, with 9 nucleotides matching TRBD1. The CDR3 has 15 amino acids. Unmatched junction bases numbered 6, after V lost 6 bases and J lost 1 base. CDR1 is MNHNY, CDR2 SVGAGI, per germline (reference sequence). In DNA form, the CDR3 reads TGTGCCAGCAGGGTTCCGGGACAGGGGAACACTGAAGCTTTCTTT. It translates to CASRVPGQGNTEAFF.